These 12 T cell receptor beta chains were sequenced from one sample in a study of CD8 T cells in Susac syndrome. Random hexamers were used to reverse transcribe an amount of roughly 0.5 to 1 ug RNA. TCRdb independently ran MiXCR on the immunoSEQ multiplex PCR reads; one entry per CDR3 protein. The sample shows under 150,000 distinct CDR3 sequences, roughly 89% of them seen only once. Sequenced material: CD8+ T cells from PBMCs. The origin of the receptors is a human donor with multiple sclerosis.

This clonotype was counted a single time. The chain uses TRBV27 and TRBJ2-5; the D gene is possibly TRBD2 (6 bases). The CDR3 totals 16 residues. CDR1 MNHEY and CDR2 SMNVEV come from the germline V gene (reference sequence). V was pared by 6 bases and J by 2 bases, with 19 bases between. The CDR3 loop reads CASSARGISIQETQYF. CDR3 nucleotide sequence: TGTGCCAGCAGCGCCCGGGGGATCTCAATTCAAGAGACCCAGTACTTC.

The chain uses TRBV20-1 and TRBJ1-5; D is perhaps TRBD1 (6 bases). The CDR3 runs to 18 residues. V gave up 0 bases and J gave up 8 bases, with 26 bases separating them. Germline CDR1 DFQATT, CDR2 SNEGSKA (reference sequence). CDR3 nucleotides: TGCAGTGCTAGAGATTTGAGGGGGTTTGGACGGGGAGAAGAGCCCCAGCATTTT. This codes for CSARDLRGFGRGEEPQHF.

The chain carries TRBV28 and TRBJ1-1; D may be TRBD1 (5 bases). Germline V gene data show CDR1 as MDHEN and CDR2 as SYDVKM. Trimming shortened V by 6 bases and J by 0 bases, and 11 bases separated the two germline ends. This CDR3 spans 14 amino acids. CDR3 protein: CASRTGQLNTEAFF. Here the CDR3 DNA reads TGTGCCAGCAGGACGGGGCAGTTGAACACTGAAGCTTTCTTT. Together with reference TRBV28 and TRBJ1-1, the CDR3 gives the full variable domain: DVKVTQSSRYLVKRTGEKVFLECVQDMDHENMFWYRQDPGLGLRLIYFSYDVKMKEKGDIPEGYSVSREKKERFSLILESASTNQTSMYLCASRTGQLNTEAFFGQGTRLTVV.

The chain links TRBV13 to TRBJ1-3; D call uncertain. The CDR3 has 15 residues. The V gene lost 4 bases and the J gene lost 0 bases, with 10 bases spanning the gap. Germline V gene lookup returns CDR1 PRHDT and CDR2 FYEKMQ (reference sequence). CDR3 protein: CASSSSGGSGNTIYF. As DNA, the CDR3 is TGTGCCAGCAGCTCTTCTGGCGGCTCTGGAAACACCATATATTTT.

The gene calls are TRBV6-1 and TRBJ2-5; weak D call: TRBD1 (5 bases). Germline CDR1 MNHNS, CDR2 SASEGT. This CDR3 is 13 amino acids long. With 6 bases removed from V and 2 bases from J, the gap between germline ends came to 10 bases. This CDR3 is CASRPRQQETQYF. The CDR3 DNA reads as TGTGCCAGCAGACCAAGACAGCAAGAGACCCAGTACTTC.

The chain uses TRBV3-1 and TRBJ2-5; perhaps TRBD2 as D (6 bases). Germline CDR1 reads LGHDT; CDR2 reads YNNKEL (reference sequence). The CDR3 extends over 13 amino acids. V lost 5 bases to trimming and J lost 2 bases, with 9 bases between them. Here the CDR3 reads CASSTGLQETQYF. CDR3 in DNA: TGTGCCAGCAGCACGGGACTTCAAGAGACCCAGTACTTC.

The rearrangement joins TRBV25-1 to TRBJ1-1; the D is unclear. There are 13 residues in the CDR3. Germline assignment: CDR1 MGHDK and CDR2 SYGVNS. Trimming pared 1 base from V and 3 bases from J, leaving 6 bases between. The CDR3, as DNA: TGTGCCAGCAGTGAATGGAGGGACACTGAAGCTTTCTTT. Protein: CASSEWRDTEAFF.

The chain has TRBV29-1 and TRBJ2-1; TRBD1 agrees at 10 bases. V gave up 8 bases and J gave up 7 bases; unmatched junction bases: 2. Looked up from germline, CDR1 is SQVTM and CDR2 is ANQGSEA. The CDR3 runs 11 residues. CDR3 DNA: TGCAGCACGGACAGGGGGAATGAGCAGTTCTTC. Its protein product is CSTDRGNEQFF.

The genes are TRBV5-1 and TRBJ1-1; D is unresolved. Germline values: CDR1 SGHRS, CDR2 YFSETQ. Deletions cut 4 bases from V and 1 base from J, with 11 bases between. The CDR3 has 14 residues. The CDR3 region has the DNA TGCGCCAGCAGCCGCGGACGGTCGAACACTGAAGCTTTCTTT. Amino acid sequence: CASSRGRSNTEAFF.

J is TRBJ2-7 and V is TRBV4-1; possibly TRBD1 or TRBD2 for D (5 bases each). CDR1 MGHRA and CDR2 YSYEKL come from the germline V gene. The V and J ends lost 4 bases and 2 bases respectively, with 18 bases between them. The CDR3 has 16 residues. DNA for the CDR3: TGCGCCAGCAGCCCCCGGGGCCAGGCACTAGCCTACGAGCAGTACTTC. Translated, it gives CASSPRGQALAYEQYF.

The CDR3 nucleotides read TGTGCCAGCAACTCTAGACTAGCGGGTTTCTACGAGCAGTACTTC. Translation gives CASNSRLAGFYEQYF. This chain uses TRBV13 with TRBJ2-7, with 10 positions matching TRBD2. CDR3 length: 15 residues. Germline trimming cut 7 bases from V and 3 bases from J; bases unmatched to any gene: 9. Germline lookup yields CDR1 PRHDT and CDR2 FYEKMQ (reference sequence).

The gene calls are TRBV11-2 and TRBJ2-5; no firm D call. V lost 3 bases, J lost 0 bases, and 11 bases lay in between. This CDR3 is built from 15 residues. Germline V gene data show CDR1 as SGHAT and CDR2 as FQNNGV. The CDR3 nucleotides are TGTGCCAGCAGCTTGGAAGTGGGGAACCAAGAGACCCAGTACTTC. It translates to CASSLEVGNQETQYF. Using reference TRBV11-2 and TRBJ2-5 for the parts outside the CDR3, the full variable domain is EAGVAQSPRYKIIEKRQSVAFWCNPISGHATLYWYQQILGQGPKLLIQFQNNGVVDDSQLPKDRFSAERLKGVDSTLKIQPAKLEDSAVYLCASSLEVGNQETQYFGPGTRLLVL.